This T cell receptor (beta chain) was documented in a study of cytomegalovirus exposure and HLA in healthy donors. The study's findings and limits: When presence/absence was analysed, sequencing depth was taken to be roughly uniform across donors. In a later analysis, DRB1 alleles had the most associated TCRs; HLA-C alleles the fewest. It was likely that a cluster of highly shared sequence variants was a sequencing artifact.

Note on this clone: The antigen remains unidentified.

Trimming shortened V by 2 bases and J by 6 bases, and 8 bases separated the two germline ends. Germline V gives CDR1 MNHEY, CDR2 SMNVEV (reference sequence). The CDR3 runs to 13 residues. The PCR was carried out with 60 Vbeta primers and 13 Jbeta primers. Original methodology: Per a later analysis, the number of unique TCR beta chains was about 80 million, of which about 11 million were shared. Sequenced by immunoSEQ multiplex PCR; TCRdb stores in-frame clones only, minus some. V, J and clone size were drawn from that table, and D and trimming were deduced from the DNA. This table has 210,000 or so clones, 77% appearing once.

The sequenced sample consisted of PBMCs. V is TRBV27 and J is TRBJ1-5; D is uncertain. The TCR was taken from an older woman in good health and CMV-seropositive. CDR3 in amino acids: CASSLSPGQPQHF. The DNA of the CDR3 is TGTGCCAGCAGTTTAAGCCCGGGTCAGCCCCAGCATTTT.